The subject of this entry is one T cell receptor (beta chain). The V and J ends lost 2 bases and 5 bases, in that order; junction bases with no gene match: 4. The V gene's germline CDR1 is MNHEY and CDR2 SVGEGT. This CDR3 has 15 amino acids. The sample is drawn from a study of blood T cell repertoires in COVID-19. Background on the study: Samples representing acute and convalescent COVID-19 were sourced from the United States, Italy and Spain. PBMCs, B-cell-depleted T cells, or T cells were the source of the cDNA or gDNA that made up the material.

As handled by the study authors: The assay estimated nucleated cells by amplifying reference gene primers. Assay: immunoSEQ multiplex PCR; the TCRdb copy retains only in-frame clones and omits some. Clone size and V and J calls were adopted from that table, with D and trimming inferred from the DNA. Of about 330,000 clones in the sample, 86% were seen once. The sequenced sample was peripheral blood. The J gene is TRBJ1-1, the V gene TRBV6-2 or TRBV6-3, with 11 bases fitting TRBD1. The receptor comes from a woman in her forties or fifties with acute or convalescent COVID-19. The CDR3, as DNA: TGTGCCAGCAGTTACACCCGGGACAGGGGGACTGAAGCTTTCTTT. Its translation: CASSYTRDRGTEAFF.